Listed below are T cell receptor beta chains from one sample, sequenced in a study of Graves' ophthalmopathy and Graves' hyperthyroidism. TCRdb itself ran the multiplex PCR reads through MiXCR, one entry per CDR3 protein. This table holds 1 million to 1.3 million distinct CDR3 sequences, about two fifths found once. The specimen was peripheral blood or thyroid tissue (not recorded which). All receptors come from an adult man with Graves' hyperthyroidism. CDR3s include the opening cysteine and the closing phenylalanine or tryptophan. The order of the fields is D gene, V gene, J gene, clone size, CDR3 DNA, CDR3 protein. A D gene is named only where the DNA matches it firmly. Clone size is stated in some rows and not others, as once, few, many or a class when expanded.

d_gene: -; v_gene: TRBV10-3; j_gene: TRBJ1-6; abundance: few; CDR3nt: TGTGCCATCAGTTCACAGGGAAATTCACCCCTCCACTTT; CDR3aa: CAISSQGNSPLHF
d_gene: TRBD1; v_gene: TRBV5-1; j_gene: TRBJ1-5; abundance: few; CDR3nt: TGCGCCAGCAGCTTGGAAGGGGGCCCTCCCGGTCAGCCCCAGCATTTT; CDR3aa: CASSLEGGPPGQPQHF
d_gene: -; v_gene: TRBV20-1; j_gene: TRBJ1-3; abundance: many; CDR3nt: TGCAGTGCTTCGGGACTTTCTGGAAACACCATATATTTT; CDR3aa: CSASGLSGNTIYF
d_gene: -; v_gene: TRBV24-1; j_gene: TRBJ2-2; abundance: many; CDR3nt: TGTGCCACCAGTGATACCCCCAGGGGTCCTCGACCCGGGGAGCTGTTTTTT; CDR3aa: CATSDTPRGPRPGELFF
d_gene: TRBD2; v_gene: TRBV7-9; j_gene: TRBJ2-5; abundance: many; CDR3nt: TGTGCCAGCAGCTTGACCGGGACTAGCGGGAACCAAGAGACCCAGTACTTC; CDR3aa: CASSLTGTSGNQETQYF
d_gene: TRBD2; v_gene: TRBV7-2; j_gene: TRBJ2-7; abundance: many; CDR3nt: TGTGCCAGCAGCCCTAGCGGGCCCTACGAGCAGTACTTC; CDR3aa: CASSPSGPYEQYF
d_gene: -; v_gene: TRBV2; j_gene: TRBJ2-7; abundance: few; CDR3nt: TGTGCCAGCAGTTACTCGGCAAGGGGTGAGCAGTACTTC; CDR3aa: CASSYSARGEQYF
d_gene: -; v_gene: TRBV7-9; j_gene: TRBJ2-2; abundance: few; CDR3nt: TGTGCCAGCAGCCTCGAATCCGGGGAGCTGTTTTTT; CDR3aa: CASSLESGELFF
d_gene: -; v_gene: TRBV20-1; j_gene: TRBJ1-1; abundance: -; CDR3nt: TGCAGTGCTCTCTGGGGACCTGGGAACACTGAAGCTTTCTTT; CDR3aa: CSALWGPGNTEAFF
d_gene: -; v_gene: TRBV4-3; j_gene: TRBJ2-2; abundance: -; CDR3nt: TGCGCCAGCAGCCTCCTATCAAAGGCCGGGGAGCTGTTTTTT; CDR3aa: CASSLLSKAGELFF
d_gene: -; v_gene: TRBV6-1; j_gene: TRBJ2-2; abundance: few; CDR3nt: TGTGCCAGCAGTGAAGCGCCTAGCGTAGCCGGGGAGCTGTTTTTT; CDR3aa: CASSEAPSVAGELFF
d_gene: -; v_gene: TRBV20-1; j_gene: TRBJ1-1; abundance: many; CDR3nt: TGCAGTGCTATATCAAATTGGATGAACACTGAAGCTTTCTTT; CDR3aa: CSAISNWMNTEAFF
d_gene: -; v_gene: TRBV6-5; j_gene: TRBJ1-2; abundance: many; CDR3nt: TGTGCCAGCAGCAGCCTCGGCGGGGGCGGCTACACCTTC; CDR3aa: CASSSLGGGGYTF
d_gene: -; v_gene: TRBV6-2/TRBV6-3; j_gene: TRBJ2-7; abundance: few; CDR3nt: TGTGCCAGCAGTTACTTTTCGGGCACCGAGCAGTACTTC; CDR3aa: CASSYFSGTEQYF
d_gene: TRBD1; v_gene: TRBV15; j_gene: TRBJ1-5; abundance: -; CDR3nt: TGTGCCACCAGGACTCGCGGGACAGGGGCAAACAATCAGCCCCAGCATTTT; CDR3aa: CATRTRGTGANNQPQHF
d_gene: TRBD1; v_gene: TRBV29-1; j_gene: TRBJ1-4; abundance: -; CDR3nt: TGCAGCGTTGATCGGGTGACAGGGGCCTCTAATGAAAAACTGTTTTTT; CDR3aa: CSVDRVTGASNEKLFF
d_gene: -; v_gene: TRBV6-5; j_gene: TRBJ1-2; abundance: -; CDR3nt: TGTGCCAGCAGGGATGGACAGCGCCTCTATGGCTACACCTTC; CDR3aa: CASRDGQRLYGYTF
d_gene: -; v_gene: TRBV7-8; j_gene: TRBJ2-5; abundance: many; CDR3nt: TGTGCCAGCAGCGTACAGGGTACGACCCAGTACTTC; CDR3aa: CASSVQGTTQYF
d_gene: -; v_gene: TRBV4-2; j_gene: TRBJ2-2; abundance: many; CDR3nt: TGTGCCAGCTCGGCCAGAAACACCGGGGAGCTGTTTTTT; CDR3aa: CASSARNTGELFF
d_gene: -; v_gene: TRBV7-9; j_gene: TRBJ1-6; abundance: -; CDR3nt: TGTGCCAGCTCCCCCGTATTTGGCTCACCCCTCCACTTT; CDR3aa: CASSPVFGSPLHF
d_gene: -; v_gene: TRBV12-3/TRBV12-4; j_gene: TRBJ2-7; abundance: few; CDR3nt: TGTGCCAGCAGCGCTATGGAGGGGCTGAACTACGAGCAGTACTTC; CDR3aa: CASSAMEGLNYEQYF
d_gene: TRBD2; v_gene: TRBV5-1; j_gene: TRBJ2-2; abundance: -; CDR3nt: TGCGCCAGCAGCTTTTCCACCACCGGGACTAGAGCAACCGGGGAGCTGTTTTTT; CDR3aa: CASSFSTTGTRATGELFF
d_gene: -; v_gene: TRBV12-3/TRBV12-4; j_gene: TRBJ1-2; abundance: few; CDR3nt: TGTGCCAGCAGTTTCCCGGGCGGCTACACCTTC; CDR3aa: CASSFPGGYTF
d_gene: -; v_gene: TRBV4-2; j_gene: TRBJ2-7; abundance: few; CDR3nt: TGTGCCAGCAGCCAAGGGGGGGCAGGTACCGGCGAGCAGTACTTC; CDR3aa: CASSQGGAGTGEQYF
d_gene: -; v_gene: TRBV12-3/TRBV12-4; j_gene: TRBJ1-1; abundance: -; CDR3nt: TGTGCCAGCAGTTTAGCTCAAACGAAGAACACTGAAGCTTTCTTT; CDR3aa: CASSLAQTKNTEAFF
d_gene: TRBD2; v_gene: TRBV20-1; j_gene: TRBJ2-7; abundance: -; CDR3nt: TGCAGCTCTAGCGGTTTTAGCTCCTACGAGCAGTACTTC; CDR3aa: CSSSGFSSYEQYF
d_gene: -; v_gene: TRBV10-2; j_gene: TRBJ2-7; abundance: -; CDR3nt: TGCGCCAGCAGTGAAAGGGAAGGGGTTGGCTACGAGCAGTACTTC; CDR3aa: CASSEREGVGYEQYF
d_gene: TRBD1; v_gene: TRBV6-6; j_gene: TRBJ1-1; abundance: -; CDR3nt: TGTGCCAGCAAGGGACAGCCAAACACTGAAGCTTTCTTT; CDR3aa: CASKGQPNTEAFF
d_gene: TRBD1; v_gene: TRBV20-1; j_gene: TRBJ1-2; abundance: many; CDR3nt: TGCAGTGTTGGGACAGGGTTTAACTATGGCTACACCTTC; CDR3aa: CSVGTGFNYGYTF
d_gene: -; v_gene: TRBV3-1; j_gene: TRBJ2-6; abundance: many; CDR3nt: TGTGCCAGCAGCCCGCAGCGTAACGGGGCCAACGTCCTGACTTTC; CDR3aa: CASSPQRNGANVLTF
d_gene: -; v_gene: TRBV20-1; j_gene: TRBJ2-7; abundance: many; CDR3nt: TGCAGTGCTAGGCTGGCACAGGGTGGGTACGAGCAGTACTTC; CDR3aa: CSARLAQGGYEQYF
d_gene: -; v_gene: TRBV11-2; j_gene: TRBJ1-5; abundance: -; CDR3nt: TGTGCCAGCAGTTCTGGATTGCTCAATCAGCCCCAGCATTTT; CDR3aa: CASSSGLLNQPQHF
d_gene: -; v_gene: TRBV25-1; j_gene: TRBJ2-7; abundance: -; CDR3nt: TGTGCCAGTCCCCGTGCGGGATTCTCCTACGAGCAGTACTTC; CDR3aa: CASPRAGFSYEQYF
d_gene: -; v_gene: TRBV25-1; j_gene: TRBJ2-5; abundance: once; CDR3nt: TGTACCAGCAGAGATCTCCAAGGGGGAGAGACCCAGTACTTC; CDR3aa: CTSRDLQGGETQYF
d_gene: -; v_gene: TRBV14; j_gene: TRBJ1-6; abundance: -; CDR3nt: TGTGCCAGCCGTCCGGACAGCCGGGTTAATTCACCCCTCCACTTT; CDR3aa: CASRPDSRVNSPLHF
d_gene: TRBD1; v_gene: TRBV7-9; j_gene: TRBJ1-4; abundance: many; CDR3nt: TGTGCCAGCAGCTTAGTGACAGGGCTTGAAAAACTGTTTTTT; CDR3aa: CASSLVTGLEKLFF
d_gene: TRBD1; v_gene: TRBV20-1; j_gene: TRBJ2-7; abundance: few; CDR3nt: TGCAGTGCTAGAGCGAACACAGGGGCTACCTACGAGCAGTACTTC; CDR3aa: CSARANTGATYEQYF
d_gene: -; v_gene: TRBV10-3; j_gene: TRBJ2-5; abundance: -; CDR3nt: TGTGCCACGACAGGTCTCTTGTGGGAGACCCAGTACTTC; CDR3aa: CATTGLLWETQYF
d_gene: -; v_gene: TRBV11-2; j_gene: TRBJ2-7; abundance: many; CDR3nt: TGTGCCAGCAGCTTAGCTGACAGCTGGGAGCAGTACTTC; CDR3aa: CASSLADSWEQYF
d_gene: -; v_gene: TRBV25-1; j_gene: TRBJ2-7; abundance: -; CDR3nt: TGTGCCAGCAGTGATTCCGGGAATCACTGGTATGGTGAGCAGTACTTC; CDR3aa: CASSDSGNHWYGEQYF
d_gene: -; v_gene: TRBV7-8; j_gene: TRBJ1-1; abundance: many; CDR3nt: TGTGCCAGCAGCTTAGGATCATCTGAAGCTTTCTTT; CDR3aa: CASSLGSSEAFF
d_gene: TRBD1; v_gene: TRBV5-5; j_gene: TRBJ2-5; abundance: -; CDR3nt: TGTGCCAGCAGTTTTACAGGGGGCTCGGAAGAGACCCAGTACTTC; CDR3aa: CASSFTGGSEETQYF
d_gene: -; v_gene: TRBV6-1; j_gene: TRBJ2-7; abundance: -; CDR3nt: TGTGCCAGCAGTGAAGCGGGGCCGACCTACGAGCAGTACTTC; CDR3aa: CASSEAGPTYEQYF
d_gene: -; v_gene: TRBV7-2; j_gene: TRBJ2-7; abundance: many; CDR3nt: TGTGCCAGCAGCTTACACAGGAGCTCCTACGAGCAGTACTTC; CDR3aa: CASSLHRSSYEQYF
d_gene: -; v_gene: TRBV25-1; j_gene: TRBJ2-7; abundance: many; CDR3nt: TGTGCCAGCAGTGATCTGGCGGGGACCTACGAGCAGTACTTC; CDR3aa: CASSDLAGTYEQYF
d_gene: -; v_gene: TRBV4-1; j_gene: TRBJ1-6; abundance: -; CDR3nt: TGCGCCAGCAGCCAAGCAGGCACAGCCTATAATTCACCCCTCCACTTT; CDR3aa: CASSQAGTAYNSPLHF
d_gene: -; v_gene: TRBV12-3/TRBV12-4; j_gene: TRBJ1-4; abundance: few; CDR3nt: TGTGCCAGCAGTTACGGTGGTAATGAAAAACTGTTTTTT; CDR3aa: CASSYGGNEKLFF
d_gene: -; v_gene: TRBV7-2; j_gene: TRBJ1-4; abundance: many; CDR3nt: TGTGCCAGCAGCCCCTACGGGGCCTTAAAACTGTTTTTT; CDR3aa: CASSPYGALKLFF
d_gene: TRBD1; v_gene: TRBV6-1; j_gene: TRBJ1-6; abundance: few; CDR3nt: TGTGCCAGCAGGCCAAGGGGGACAGTTCTTTCACCCCTCCACTTT; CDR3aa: CASRPRGTVLSPLHF
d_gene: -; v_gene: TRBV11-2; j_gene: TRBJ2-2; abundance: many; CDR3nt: TGTGCCGGCGGTGTGTTGGCCGGGGAGCTGTTTTTT; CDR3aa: CAGGVLAGELFF
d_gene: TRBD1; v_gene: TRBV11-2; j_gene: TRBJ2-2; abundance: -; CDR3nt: TGTGCCAGCAGCTTGACATTCGGGACAGCTTTTACCGGGGAGCTGTTTTTT; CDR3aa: CASSLTFGTAFTGELFF
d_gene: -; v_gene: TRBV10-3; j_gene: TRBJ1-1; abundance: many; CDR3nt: TGTGCCACCGGCCGGCCGGGCACTGAAGCTTTCTTT; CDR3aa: CATGRPGTEAFF
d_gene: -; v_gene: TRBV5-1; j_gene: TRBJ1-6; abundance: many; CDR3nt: TGCGCCAGCAGCCCTCGAGGAGTCAATTCACCCCTCCACTTT; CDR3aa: CASSPRGVNSPLHF
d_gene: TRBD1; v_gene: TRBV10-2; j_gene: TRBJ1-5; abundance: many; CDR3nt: TGCGCCAGCAGGAACAGGGGGCAGGGTCAGCCCCAGCATTTT; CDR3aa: CASRNRGQGQPQHF
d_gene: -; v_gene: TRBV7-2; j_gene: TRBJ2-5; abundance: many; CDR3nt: TGTGCCAGCAGCCGATCCCCCGGGCGGGAACTCCAAGAGACCCAGTACTTC; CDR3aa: CASSRSPGRELQETQYF
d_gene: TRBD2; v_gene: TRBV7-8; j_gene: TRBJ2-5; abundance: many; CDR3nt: TGTGCCAGCAGCAGAGGACTAGCGGGAGATTTTCGGGAGACCCAGTACTTC; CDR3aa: CASSRGLAGDFRETQYF
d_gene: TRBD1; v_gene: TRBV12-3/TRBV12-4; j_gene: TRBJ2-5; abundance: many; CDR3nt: TGTGCCAGCAGCGATACAGGGGGCGACGGGACCCAGTACTTC; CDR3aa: CASSDTGGDGTQYF